What follows describes a single TCR beta chain. Its cognate antigen has yet to be identified. No much larger clone is present one base from it, and per-base qualities are unavailable. Trimming removed 4 bases from V and 8 bases from J, leaving 14 bases between the germline ends. CDR1 and CDR2 were assigned from the germline V gene as ENHRY and SYGVKD. CDR3 length: 13 amino acids, cysteine to phenylalanine. The DNA shown is the 39-base CDR3, in frame from base 1. The data were obtained in a study of beta chain features in type 1 diabetes (dated by TCRdb to the late 2010s). About the study as a whole: Patients and healthy donors did not differ in mean age, gender distribution, total cell number or subset yield. A total of roughly 99,000,000 sorted cells were examined across all samples, and the number of cells per subset was strongly correlated with RNA yield. In the study, recently diagnosed type 1 diabetes patients and matched healthy donors were compared on the TCRB repertoires of their sorted circulating CD4+ T cell subsets. Whereas all 30 or so donors provided naive and central memory subsets, regulatory and stem cell-like memory subsets were isolated from just 8 patients and about 8 healthy donors. The research as a whole found: At VDJ recombination sites, type 1 diabetes patients had fewer insertions and more deleted nucleotides, which implies abnormalities in thymic rearrangement. PCR may preferentially amplify shorter templates, but because patient and control samples were amplified and corrected together, any resulting skew would affect both groups equally. Naive, central memory and regulatory TCRB repertoires appeared more similar among patients than among healthy donors. Sequencing cDNA rather than genomic DNA could over-represent highly expressing activated cells, although activation and CD3 levels did not differ between groups. Because the HLA sub-analyses included only small numbers of individuals, any influence of HLA type on TCRB rearrangement was left unresolved. A moderate but significant shortening of TCRB CDR3 length was observed in type 1 diabetes patients in all four CD4+ subsets.

The entire amount of isolated RNA was reverse transcribed using the High Capacity cDNA Reverse Transcription Kit, so the sequenced TCRB transcripts were expressed ones. Deep immunoSEQ sequencing was applied to naive, central memory and regulatory T cell samples, giving an average of roughly 3.5 million total reads per sample. Sorted cells were lysed in RLT buffer and RNA was extracted with DNase-treated RNeasy Micro or Mini kits, depending on cell number. Each cell subset was processed separately to prevent cross-contamination, with patient and healthy donor samples processed together. Using the immunoSEQ multiplex PCR, TCRB sequences were amplified from cDNA into 87-bp fragments spanning the CDR3 region. Sequencing of the amplicons was performed on the Illumina HiSeq platform. The authors' analysis ran thus. Synthetic template baselines were used to correct PCR bias computationally, reads within Hamming distance 2 were collapsed together, and singletons that could not be merged were discarded. By aligning reads against IMGT, V, D and J genes, CDR3 length, and insertions or deletions at six rearrangement sites were assigned. Within each subset, clonotype counts were normalized to sorted cell number, and only after that were true diversity and Gini coefficients computed with the tcR R package. The overlap coefficient, calculated on TCRB nucleotide sequences, was used to measure repertoire sharing. As a proxy for the pre-selection repertoire, out-of-frame TCRB sequences from naive cells were analyzed. TCRdb holds this immuneACCESS table with in-frame rearrangements only. Some clones are missing; in checked studies, unresolved V genes explain under half, and the rest has no known cause. V and J calls and clone size are given by that table; D and trimming were obtained from the DNA. Counted in this sample were under 250,000 clones; about 14% of them appeared once. The ten biggest clones cover 0.015% to 0.02% of the sample.

From each donor, a single peripheral blood sample of 90 to 150 mL on average was drawn into heparinised tubes. A BD FACSAria II was used to sort naive, central memory, regulatory and stem cell-like memory CD4+ T cells with a panel that included CD45RO, CCR7, CD25, CD127, CD95 and CD27. A purity above 98% was achieved for all sorted populations. PBMCs were separated immediately by Lymphoprep density gradient centrifugation and were stained directly, without being cultured. To minimize batch effects, samples were stained and sorted in pairs, one healthy donor with one patient per experiment. This sequence was found in a man aged 30 to 39 with type 1 diabetes. The chain uses TRBV10-3 and TRBJ1-1, with a weak D call of TRBD1 (6 bases match). Sequenced sample: naive CD4+ T cells from blood. The cell subset or site label here, explained by the study, means: true naive CD4+ T cells. The CDR3 here reads CAISGRGVSEAFF. The DNA sequence reads TGTGCCATCAGTGGCAGGGGCGTTTCAGAAGCTTTCTTT.